This T cell receptor beta chain was documented in a study of T-cell memory formation after mild COVID-19. General study results and limits: Mainly in CM and EM were contracting CD4+ clones; CD8+ were in EMRA. Pre-infection memory harbored some responding clones, suggesting cross-reactive memory joined. A second wave expanding day 15 to 37 was CD4+-biased; contracting clones were balanced. The SARS-CoV-2 specificity of second-wave clones reaching peak at day 37 remained unverified.

On this clonotype: What it binds is unknown.

CDR1 LGHDT and CDR2 YNNKEL come from the germline V gene (reference sequence). The CDR3 sequence is 14 residues long. V was cut by 2 bases and J by 1 base, with 7 bases left in between. TCRdb passed the 5' RACE reads through MiXCR, listing each CDR3 protein once. The sample consists of 120,000 to 150,000 distinct CDR3 sequences, approximately 6% of them appearing once. This sequence was found in an adult woman who had mild COVID-19 (a few samples of this study predate the infection). Cell type and time point are not known. The V and J genes are TRBV3-1 and TRBJ2-3; maybe TRBD2 (5 bases). The specimen sequenced was PBMCs or a T cell subset sorted from them (not recorded which). In DNA, the CDR3 is TGTGCCAGCAGCCAACGGACTCGCACAGATACGCAGTATTTT. It is translated as CASSQRTRTDTQYF.